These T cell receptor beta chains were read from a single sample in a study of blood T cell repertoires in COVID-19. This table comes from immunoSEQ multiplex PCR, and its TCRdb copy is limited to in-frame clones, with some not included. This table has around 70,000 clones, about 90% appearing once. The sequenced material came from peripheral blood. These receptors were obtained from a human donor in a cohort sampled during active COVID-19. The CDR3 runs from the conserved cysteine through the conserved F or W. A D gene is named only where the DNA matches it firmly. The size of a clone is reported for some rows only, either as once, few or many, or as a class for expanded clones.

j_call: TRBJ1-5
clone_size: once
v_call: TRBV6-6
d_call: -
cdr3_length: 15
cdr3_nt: TGTGCCAGCAGGAGCAGACAGGACGGCAATCAGCCCCAGCATTTT
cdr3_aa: CASRSRQDGNQPQHF

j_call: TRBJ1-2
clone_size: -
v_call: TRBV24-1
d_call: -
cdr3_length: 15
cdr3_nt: TGTGCCACCATGGTTCGATCACAGGACCTTGGGGGCTACACCTTC
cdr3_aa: CATMVRSQDLGGYTF

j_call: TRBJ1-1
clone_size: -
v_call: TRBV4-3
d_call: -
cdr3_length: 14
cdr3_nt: TGCGCCAGCAGCCAAGAGTTCAAGAACACTGAAGCTTTCTTT
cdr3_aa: CASSQEFKNTEAFF

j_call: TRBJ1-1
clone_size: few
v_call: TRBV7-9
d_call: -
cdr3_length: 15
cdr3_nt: TGTGCCAGCAGCCCTCCTGGGGGACTTGTACTTGAAGCTTTCTTT
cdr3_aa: CASSPPGGLVLEAFF

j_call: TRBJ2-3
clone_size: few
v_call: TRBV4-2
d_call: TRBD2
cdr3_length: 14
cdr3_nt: TGTGCCAGCAGCCAGGGGACTAGCGAAGATACGCAGTATTTT
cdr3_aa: CASSQGTSEDTQYF

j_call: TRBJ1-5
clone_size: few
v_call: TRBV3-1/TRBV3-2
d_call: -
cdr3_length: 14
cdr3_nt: TGTGCCAGCAGCCTCAGTGGAGGCAATCAGCCCCAGCATTTT
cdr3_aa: CASSLSGGNQPQHF

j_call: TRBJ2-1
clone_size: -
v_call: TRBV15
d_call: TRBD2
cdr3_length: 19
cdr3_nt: TGTGCCACCAGCAGAGCCAGGTTTACCGGGACTAGCGAAGACAATGAGCAGTTCTTC
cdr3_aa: CATSRARFTGTSEDNEQFF

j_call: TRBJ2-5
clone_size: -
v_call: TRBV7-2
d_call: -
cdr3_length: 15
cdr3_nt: TGTGCCAGCAGCTTAGCGGGGGCGACCCAAGAGACCCAGTACTTC
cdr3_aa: CASSLAGATQETQYF

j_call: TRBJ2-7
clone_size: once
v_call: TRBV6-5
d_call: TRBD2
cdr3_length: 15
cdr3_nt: TGTGCCAGCAGTTTCGAGGGAGCGGGGGGGCGGAGGCAGTACTTC
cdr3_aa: CASSFEGAGGRRQYF

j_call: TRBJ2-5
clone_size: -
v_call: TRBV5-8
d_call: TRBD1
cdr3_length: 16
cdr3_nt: TGTGCCAGCAGCTCTGGAGTAGGACAGGAATCAGAGACCCAGTACTTC
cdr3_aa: CASSSGVGQESETQYF

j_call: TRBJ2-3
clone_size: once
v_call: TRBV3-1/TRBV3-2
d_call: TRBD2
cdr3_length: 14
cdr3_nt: TGTGCCAGCAGCCAAGGGGCGGGAGCAGATACGCAGTATTTT
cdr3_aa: CASSQGAGADTQYF

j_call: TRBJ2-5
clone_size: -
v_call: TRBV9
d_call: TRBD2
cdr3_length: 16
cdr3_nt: TGTGCCAGCAGCGTAGGGAGCGGGGGGTACCAAGAGACCCAGTACTTC
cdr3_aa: CASSVGSGGYQETQYF

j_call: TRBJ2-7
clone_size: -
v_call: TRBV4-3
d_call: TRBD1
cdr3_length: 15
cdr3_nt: TGCGCCAGCAGACAACAGACAGGGGCCTTATACGAGCAGTACTTC
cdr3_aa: CASRQQTGALYEQYF

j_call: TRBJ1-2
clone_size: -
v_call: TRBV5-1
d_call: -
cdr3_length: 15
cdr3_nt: TGCGCCAGCAGCCCGGGGGGCGGGGGTGACTATGGCTACACCTTC
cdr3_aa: CASSPGGGGDYGYTF

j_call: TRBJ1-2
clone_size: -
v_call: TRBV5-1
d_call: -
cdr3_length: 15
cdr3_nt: TGCGCCAGCAGAGTACAGTCCGAACCGAACTATGGCTACACCTTC
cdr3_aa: CASRVQSEPNYGYTF

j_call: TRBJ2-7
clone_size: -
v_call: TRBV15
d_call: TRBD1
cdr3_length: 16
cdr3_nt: TGTGCCACCAGCAGAGGTAGGACAGGGCTTTTCTACGAGCAGTACTTC
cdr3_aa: CATSRGRTGLFYEQYF

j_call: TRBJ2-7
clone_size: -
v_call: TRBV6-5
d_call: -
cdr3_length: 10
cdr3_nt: TGTGCCCCCGGGGGAGACGAGCAGTACTTC
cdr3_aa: CAPGGDEQYF

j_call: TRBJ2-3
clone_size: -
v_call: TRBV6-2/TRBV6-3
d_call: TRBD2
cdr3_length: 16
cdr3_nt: TGTGCCAGCAGTTCCAGACTAGCGGGCACGACAGATACGCAGTATTTT
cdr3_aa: CASSSRLAGTTDTQYF

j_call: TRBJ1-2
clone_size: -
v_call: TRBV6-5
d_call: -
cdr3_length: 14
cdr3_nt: TGTGCCAGCACTCCCGGGGGAGGGGCTTATGGCTACACCTTC
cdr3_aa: CASTPGGGAYGYTF

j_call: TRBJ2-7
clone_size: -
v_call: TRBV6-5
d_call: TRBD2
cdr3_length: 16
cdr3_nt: TGTGCCAGCAGTTACTCGGGACTAGCGGGGGCCTACGAGCAGTACTTC
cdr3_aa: CASSYSGLAGAYEQYF

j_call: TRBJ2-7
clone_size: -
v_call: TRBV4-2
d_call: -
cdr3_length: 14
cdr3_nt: TGTGCCAGCAGCCAAGATACTACCTCCTACGAGCAGTACTTC
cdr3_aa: CASSQDTTSYEQYF

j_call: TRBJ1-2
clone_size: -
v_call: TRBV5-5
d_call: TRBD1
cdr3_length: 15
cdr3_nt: TGTGCCAGCAGCTTCCTGACAGGGGGCTTCTATGGCTACACCTTC
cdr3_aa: CASSFLTGGFYGYTF

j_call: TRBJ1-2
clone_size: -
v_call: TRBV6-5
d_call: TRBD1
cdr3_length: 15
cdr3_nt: TGTGCCAGCAGTATCACCGGGACAGCTAACTATGGCTACACCTTC
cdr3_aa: CASSITGTANYGYTF

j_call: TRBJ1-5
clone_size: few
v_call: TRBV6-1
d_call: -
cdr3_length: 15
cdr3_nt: TGTGCCAGCAGTGAATTCAGGGGCGCGTATCAGCCCCAGCATTTT
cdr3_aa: CASSEFRGAYQPQHF

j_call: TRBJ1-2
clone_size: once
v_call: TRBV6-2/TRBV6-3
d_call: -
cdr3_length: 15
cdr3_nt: TGTGCCAGCAGTTACTCGATCCAGGGCGGCTATGGCTACACCTTC
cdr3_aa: CASSYSIQGGYGYTF

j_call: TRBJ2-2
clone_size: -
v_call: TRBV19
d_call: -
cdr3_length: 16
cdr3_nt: TGTGCCAGTAGTCAGGAGACAGTTTTTAACACCGGGGAGCTGTTTTTT
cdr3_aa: CASSQETVFNTGELFF

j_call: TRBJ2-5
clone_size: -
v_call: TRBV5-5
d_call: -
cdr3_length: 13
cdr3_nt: TGTGCCAGCAGTTCGGGGGGCTCGGAGACCCAGTACTTC
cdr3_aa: CASSSGGSETQYF

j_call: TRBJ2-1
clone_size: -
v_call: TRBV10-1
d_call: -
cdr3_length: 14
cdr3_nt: TGCGCCAGCAGTGAGAACTCTAGCCCGGGTGAGCAGTTCTTC
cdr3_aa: CASSENSSPGEQFF

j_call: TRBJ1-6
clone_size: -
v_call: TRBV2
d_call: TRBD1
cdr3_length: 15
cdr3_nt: TGTGCCAGCACCGCTAGGACAGGCAATAATTCACCCCTCCACTTT
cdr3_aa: CASTARTGNNSPLHF

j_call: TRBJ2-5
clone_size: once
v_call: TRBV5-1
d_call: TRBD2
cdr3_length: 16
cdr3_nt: TGCGCCAGCAGCTTGGGTCCAGCGGGGGGACAAGAGACCCAGTACTTC
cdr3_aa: CASSLGPAGGQETQYF

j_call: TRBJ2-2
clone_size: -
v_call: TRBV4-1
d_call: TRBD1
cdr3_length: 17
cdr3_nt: TGCGCCAGCAGCCGGGCAACGAGGGGACAGGGGGCCGGGGAGCTGTTTTTT
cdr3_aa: CASSRATRGQGAGELFF

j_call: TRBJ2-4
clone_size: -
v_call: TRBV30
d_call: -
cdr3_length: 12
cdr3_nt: TGTGCCTGGAGCACCGGCGGAAACATTCAGTACTTC
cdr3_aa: CAWSTGGNIQYF

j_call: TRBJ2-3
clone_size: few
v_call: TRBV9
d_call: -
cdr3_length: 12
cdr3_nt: TGTGCCAGCAGCGTAGGGCAAGATACGCAGTATTTT
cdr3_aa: CASSVGQDTQYF

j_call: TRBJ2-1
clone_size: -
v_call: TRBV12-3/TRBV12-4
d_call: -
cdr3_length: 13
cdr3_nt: TGTGCCAGCAGTCAAACAGGGATAGGAGGGCAGTTCTTC
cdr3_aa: CASSQTGIGGQFF

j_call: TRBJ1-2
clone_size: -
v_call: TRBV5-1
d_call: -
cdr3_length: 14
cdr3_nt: TGCGCCAGCAGCTTGGACAGGGCCGGCGATGGCTACACCTTC
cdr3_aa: CASSLDRAGDGYTF

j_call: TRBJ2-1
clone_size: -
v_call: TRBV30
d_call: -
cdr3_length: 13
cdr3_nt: TGTGCCTGGAGTGTACTTAGCGTCATGGAGCAGTTCTTC
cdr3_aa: CAWSVLSVMEQFF